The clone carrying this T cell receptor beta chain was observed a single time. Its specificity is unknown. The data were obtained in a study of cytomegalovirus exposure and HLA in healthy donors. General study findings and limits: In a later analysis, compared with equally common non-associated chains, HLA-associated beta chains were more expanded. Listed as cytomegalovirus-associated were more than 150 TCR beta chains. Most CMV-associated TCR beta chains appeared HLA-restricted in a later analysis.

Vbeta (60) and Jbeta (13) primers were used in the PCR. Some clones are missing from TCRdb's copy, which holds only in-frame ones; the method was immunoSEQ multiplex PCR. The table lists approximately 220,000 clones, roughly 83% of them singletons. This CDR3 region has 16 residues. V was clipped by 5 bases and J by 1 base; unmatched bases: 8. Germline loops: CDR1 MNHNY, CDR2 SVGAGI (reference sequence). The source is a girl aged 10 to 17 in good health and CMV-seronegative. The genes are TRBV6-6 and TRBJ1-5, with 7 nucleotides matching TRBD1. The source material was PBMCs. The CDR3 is CASSPRQGSSNQPQHF. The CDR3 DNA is TGTGCCAGCAGTCCTCGACAGGGATCAAGCAATCAGCCCCAGCATTTT.